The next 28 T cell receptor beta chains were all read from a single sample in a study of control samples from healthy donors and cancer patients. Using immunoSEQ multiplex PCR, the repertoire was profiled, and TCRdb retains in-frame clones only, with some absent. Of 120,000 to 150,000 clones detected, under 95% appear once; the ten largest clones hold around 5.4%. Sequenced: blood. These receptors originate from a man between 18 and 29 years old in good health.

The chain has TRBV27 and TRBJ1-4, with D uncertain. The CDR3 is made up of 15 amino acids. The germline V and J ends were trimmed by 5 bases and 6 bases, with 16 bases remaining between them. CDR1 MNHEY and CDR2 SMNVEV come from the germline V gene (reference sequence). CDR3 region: CASSRQRGHDEKLFF. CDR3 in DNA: TGTGCCAGCAGTCGACAAAGAGGTCATGATGAAAAACTGTTTTTT.

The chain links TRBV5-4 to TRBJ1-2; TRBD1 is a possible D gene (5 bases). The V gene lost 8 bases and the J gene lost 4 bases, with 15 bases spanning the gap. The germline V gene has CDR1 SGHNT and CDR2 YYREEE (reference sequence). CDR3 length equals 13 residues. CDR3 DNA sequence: TGTGCCAGTAAAACTGGGGGGGGCTATGGCTACACCTTC. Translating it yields CASKTGGGYGYTF.

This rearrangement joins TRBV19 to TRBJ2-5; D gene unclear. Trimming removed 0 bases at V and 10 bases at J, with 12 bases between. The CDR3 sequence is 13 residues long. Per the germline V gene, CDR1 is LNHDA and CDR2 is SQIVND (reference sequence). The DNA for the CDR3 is TGTGCCAGTAGTATAGATATAGAACGAGACCAGTACTTC. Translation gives CASSIDIERDQYF. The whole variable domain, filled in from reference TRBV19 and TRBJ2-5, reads DGGITQSPKYLFRKEGQNVTLSCEQNLNHDAMYWYRQDPGQGLRLIYYSQIVNDFQKGDIAEGYSVSREKKESFPLTVTSAQKNPTAFYLCASSIDIERDQYFGPGTRLLVL.

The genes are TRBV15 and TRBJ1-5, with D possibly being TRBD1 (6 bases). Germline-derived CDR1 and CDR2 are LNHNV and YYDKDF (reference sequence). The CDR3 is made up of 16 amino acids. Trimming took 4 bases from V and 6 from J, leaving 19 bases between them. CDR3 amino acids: CATSKEAGGGGQPQHF. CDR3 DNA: TGTGCCACCAGCAAGGAGGCCGGGGGCGGGGGTCAGCCCCAGCATTTT.

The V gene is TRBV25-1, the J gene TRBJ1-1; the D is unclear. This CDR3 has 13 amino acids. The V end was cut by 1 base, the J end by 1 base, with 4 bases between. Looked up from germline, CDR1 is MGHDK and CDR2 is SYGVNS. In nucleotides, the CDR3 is TGTGCCAGCAGTGAATCTTCGAACACTGAAGCTTTCTTT. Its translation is CASSESSNTEAFF.

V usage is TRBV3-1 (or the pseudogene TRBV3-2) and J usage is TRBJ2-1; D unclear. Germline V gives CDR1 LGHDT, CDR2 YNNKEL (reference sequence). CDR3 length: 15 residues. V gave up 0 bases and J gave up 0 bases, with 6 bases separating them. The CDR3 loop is CASSQEISSYNEQFF. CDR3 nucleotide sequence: TGTGCCAGCAGCCAAGAAATTAGCTCCTACAATGAGCAGTTCTTC.

The CDR3 DNA sequence: TGTGCCACCGATGAGAGGGGGGATGAAAAACTGTTTTTT. Encoded protein: CATDERGDEKLFF. The chain couples TRBV15 to TRBJ1-4, with D tentatively TRBD1 (6 bases). Germline CDR1 is LNHNV and CDR2 is YYDKDF (reference sequence). V lost 8 bases and J 6 bases, leaving 13 bases between the germline ends. The CDR3 is made up of 13 amino acids.

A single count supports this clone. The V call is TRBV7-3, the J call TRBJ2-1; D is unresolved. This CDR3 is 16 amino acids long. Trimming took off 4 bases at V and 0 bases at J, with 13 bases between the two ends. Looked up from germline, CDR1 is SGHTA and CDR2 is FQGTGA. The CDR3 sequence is CASSSRGSSSYNEQFF. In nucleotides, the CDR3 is TGTGCCAGCAGCTCCCGCGGCTCGAGCTCCTACAATGAGCAGTTCTTC.

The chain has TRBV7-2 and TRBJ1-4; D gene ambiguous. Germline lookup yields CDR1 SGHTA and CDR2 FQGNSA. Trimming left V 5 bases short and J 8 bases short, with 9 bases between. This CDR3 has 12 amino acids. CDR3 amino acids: CASSRTGEKLFF. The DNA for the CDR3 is TGTGCCAGCAGCCGAACGGGGGAAAAACTGTTTTTT.

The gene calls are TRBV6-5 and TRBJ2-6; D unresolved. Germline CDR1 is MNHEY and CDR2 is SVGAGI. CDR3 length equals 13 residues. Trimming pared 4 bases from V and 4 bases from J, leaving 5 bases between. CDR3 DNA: TGTGCCAGCAGTTGGACGGGGGCCAACGTCCTGACTTTC. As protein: CASSWTGANVLTF.

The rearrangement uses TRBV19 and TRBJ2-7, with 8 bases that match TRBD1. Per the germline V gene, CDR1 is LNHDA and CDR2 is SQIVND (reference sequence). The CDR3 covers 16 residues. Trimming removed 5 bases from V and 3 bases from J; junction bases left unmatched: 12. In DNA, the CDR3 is TGTGCCAGTAGTTTACACCCGACAGGGGTTAACTACGAGCAGTACTTC. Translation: CASSLHPTGVNYEQYF.

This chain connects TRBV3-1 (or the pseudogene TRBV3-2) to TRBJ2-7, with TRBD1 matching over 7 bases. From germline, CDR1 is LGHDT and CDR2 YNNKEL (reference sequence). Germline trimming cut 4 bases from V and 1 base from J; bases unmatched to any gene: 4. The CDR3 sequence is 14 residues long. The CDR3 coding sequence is TGTGCCAGCAGCCGAAGGGACAGTTCCTACGAGCAGTACTTC. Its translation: CASSRRDSSYEQYF.

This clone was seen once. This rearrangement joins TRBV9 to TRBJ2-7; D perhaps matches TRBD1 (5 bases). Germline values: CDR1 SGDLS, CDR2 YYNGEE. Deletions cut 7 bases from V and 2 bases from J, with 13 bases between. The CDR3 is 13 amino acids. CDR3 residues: CASGQGTPYEQYF. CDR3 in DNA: TGTGCCAGCGGTCAGGGTACCCCCTACGAGCAGTACTTC.

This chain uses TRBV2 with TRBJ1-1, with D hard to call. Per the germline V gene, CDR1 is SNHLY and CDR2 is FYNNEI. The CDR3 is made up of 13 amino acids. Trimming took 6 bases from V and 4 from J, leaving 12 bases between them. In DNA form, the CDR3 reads TGTGCCAGCAGGCTCGGGAGGGCCACTGAAGCTTTCTTT. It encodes CASRLGRATEAFF.

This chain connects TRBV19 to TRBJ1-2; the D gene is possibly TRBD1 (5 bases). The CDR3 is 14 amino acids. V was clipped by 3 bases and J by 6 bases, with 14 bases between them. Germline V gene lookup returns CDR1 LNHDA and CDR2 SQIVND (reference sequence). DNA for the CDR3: TGTGCCAGTAGTATTCAAGGGGCGCGTGATGGCTACACCTTC. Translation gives CASSIQGARDGYTF.

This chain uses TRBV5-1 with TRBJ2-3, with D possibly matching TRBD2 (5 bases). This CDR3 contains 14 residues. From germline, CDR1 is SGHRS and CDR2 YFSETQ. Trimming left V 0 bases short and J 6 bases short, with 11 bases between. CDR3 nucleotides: TGCGCCAGCAGCTTGGGGGCGGACTTCGATACGCAGTATTTT. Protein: CASSLGADFDTQYF.

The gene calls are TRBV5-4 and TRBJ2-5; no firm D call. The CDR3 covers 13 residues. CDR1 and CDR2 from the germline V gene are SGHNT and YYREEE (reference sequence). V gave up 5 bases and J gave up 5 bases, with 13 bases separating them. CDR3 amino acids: CASRDRGTETQYF. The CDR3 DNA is TGTGCCAGCAGGGACCGAGGTACGGAGACCCAGTACTTC.

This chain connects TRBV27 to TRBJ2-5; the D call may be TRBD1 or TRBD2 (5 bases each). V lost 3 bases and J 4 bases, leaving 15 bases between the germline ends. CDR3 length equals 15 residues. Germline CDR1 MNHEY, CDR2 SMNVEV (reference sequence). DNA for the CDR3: TGTGCCAGCAGTTTTCGAGCGGCAGGGAGAGAGACCCAGTACTTC. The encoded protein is CASSFRAAGRETQYF.

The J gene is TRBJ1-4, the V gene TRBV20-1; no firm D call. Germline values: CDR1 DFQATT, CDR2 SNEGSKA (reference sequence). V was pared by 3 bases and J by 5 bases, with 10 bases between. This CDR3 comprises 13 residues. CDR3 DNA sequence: TGCAGTGCTAGTGGGCAACAAAATGAAAAACTGTTTTTT. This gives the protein CSASGQQNEKLFF.

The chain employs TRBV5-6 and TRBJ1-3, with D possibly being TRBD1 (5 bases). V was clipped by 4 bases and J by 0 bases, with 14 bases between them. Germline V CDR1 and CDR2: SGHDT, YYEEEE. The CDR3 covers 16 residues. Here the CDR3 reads CASSLPTTVSGNTIYF. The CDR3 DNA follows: TGTGCCAGCAGCCTCCCAACGACAGTCTCTGGAAACACCATATATTTT.

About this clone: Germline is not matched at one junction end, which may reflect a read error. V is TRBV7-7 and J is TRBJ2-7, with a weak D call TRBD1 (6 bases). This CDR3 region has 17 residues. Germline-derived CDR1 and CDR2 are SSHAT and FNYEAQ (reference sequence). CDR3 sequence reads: CASSLFPGQGEPYEQYF. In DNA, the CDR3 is TGTGCTAGCAGCTTATTCCCGGGACAAGGAGAACCCTACGAGCAGTACTTC.

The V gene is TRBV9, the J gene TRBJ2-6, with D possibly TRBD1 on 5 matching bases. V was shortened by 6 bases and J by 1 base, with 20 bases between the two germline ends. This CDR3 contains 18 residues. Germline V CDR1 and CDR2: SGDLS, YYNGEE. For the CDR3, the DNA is TGTGCCAGCACCGACACACGTGGGGCGGCGTCTGGGGCCAACGTCCTGACTTTC. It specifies CASTDTRGAASGANVLTF.

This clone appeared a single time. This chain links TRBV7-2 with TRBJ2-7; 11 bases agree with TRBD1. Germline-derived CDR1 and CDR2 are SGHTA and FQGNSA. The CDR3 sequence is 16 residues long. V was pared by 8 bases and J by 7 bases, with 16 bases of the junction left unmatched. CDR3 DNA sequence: TGTGCCAGCTCCGATTGGGGTGGACAGGGGGCGGGGGAGCAGTACTTC. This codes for CASSDWGGQGAGEQYF.

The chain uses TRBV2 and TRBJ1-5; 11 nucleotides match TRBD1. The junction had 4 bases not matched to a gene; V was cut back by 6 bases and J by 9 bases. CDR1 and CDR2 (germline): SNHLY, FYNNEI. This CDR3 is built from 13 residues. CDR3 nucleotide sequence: TGTGCCAGCAGAGGACAGGGGGCTTGGCCCCAGCATTTT. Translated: CASRGQGAWPQHF. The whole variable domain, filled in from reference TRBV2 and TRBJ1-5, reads EPEVTQTPSHQVTQMGQEVILRCVPISNHLYFYWYRQILGQKVEFLVSFYNNEISEKSEIFDDQFSVERPDGSNFTLKIRSTKLEDSAMYFCASRGQGAWPQHFGDGTRLSIL.

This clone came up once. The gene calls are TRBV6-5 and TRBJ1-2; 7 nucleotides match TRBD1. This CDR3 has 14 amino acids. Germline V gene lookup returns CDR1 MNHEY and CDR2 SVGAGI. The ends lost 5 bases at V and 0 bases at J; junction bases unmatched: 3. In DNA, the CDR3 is TGTGCCAGCAGTAGAGGGACAGCTAACTATGGCTACACCTTC. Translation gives CASSRGTANYGYTF.

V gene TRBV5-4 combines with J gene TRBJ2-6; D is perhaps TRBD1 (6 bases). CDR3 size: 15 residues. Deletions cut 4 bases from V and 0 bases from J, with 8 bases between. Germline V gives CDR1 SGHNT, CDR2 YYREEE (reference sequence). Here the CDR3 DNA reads TGTGCCAGCAGCCAACAGGGCTCTGGGGCCAACGTCCTGACTTTC. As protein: CASSQQGSGANVLTF. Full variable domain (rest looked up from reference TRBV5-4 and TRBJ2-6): ETGVTQSPTHLIKTRGQQVTLRCSSQSGHNTVSWYQQALGQGPQFIFQYYREEENGRGNFPPRFSGLQFPNYSSELNVNALELDDSALYLCASSQQGSGANVLTFGAGSRLTVL.

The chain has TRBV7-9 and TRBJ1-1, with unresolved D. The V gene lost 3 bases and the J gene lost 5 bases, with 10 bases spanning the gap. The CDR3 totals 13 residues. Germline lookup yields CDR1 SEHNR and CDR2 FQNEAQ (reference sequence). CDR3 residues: CASSLASGTEAFF. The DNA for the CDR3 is TGTGCCAGCAGCTTGGCAAGTGGGACTGAAGCTTTCTTT.

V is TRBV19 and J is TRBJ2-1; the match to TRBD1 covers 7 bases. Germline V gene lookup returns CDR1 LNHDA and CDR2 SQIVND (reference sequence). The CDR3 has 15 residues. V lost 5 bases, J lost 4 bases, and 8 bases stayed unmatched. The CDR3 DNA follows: TGTGCCAGTAGTCCGGCCCGGGACAGATACAATGAGCAGTTCTTC. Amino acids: CASSPARDRYNEQFF. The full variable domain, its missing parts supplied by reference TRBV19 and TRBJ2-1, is DGGITQSPKYLFRKEGQNVTLSCEQNLNHDAMYWYRQDPGQGLRLIYYSQIVNDFQKGDIAEGYSVSREKKESFPLTVTSAQKNPTAFYLCASSPARDRYNEQFFGPGTRLTVL.